The source of this T cell receptor (beta chain) is a study of blood T cell repertoires in COVID-19. Study as a whole: The United States, Italy and Spain supplied acute and convalescent COVID-19 samples. From T cells, B-cell-depleted T cells, or PBMCs came the material, which was cDNA or gDNA.

Trimming took 4 bases from V and 7 from J, leaving 10 bases between them. Per the germline V gene, CDR1 is SGHVS and CDR2 is FNYEAQ. The length of the CDR3 is 12 residues. Methods used by the authors: Amplification of reference gene primers was used by the study to estimate nucleated cell counts. Some clones are missing from TCRdb's copy, which holds only in-frame ones; the method was immunoSEQ multiplex PCR. The DNA gave D and trimming, while V, J and clone size come from that table. Counted here are 90,000 to 130,000 clones, roughly 84% occurring once; the ten biggest clones make up approximately 1.5%.

This chain joins TRBV7-6 and TRBJ2-5; a possible D gene is TRBD2 (5 bases). What was sequenced was peripheral blood. The sequence was obtained from a man aged 40-55 years with acute or convalescent COVID-19. In DNA, the CDR3 is TGTGCCAGCAGCTCCGCAGAGGGGACCCAGTACTTC. It yields the protein CASSSAEGTQYF.